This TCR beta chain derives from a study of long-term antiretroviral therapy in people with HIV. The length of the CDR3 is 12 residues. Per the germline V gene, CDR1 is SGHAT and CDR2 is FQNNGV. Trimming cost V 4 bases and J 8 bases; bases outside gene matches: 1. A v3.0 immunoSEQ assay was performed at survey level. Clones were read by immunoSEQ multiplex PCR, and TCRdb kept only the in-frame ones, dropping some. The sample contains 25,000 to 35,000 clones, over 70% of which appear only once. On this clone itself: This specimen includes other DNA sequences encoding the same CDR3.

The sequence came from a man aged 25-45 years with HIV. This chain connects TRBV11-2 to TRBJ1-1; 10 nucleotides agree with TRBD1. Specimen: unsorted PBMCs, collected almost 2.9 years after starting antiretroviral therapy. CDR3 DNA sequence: TGTGCCAGCAGCTGGGGACAGGGGGAAGCTTTCTTT. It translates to CASSWGQGEAFF.